The present entry profiles one TCR beta chain with its context. The sample holds a few counts of this clone. It has no known antigen specificity. Base qualities are not provided; no much larger clone lies one nucleotide away. This sample was taken from a study of T cell responses to AZD1222 COVID-19 vaccine (dated by TCRdb to about 2021). At the level of the whole study: A total of 233 trial participants underwent TCR sequencing, of whom 200 to 220 had received two doses of AZD1222 and 26 had received two doses of the MenACWY control vaccine. Trial participants were enrolled into age subgroups of 18-55, 56-69 and 70-plus years, which contained about 150, 28 and 57 TCR-sequenced participants, respectively.

Explained via the paper, the time point label denotes: about 28 days (+/-7) after the second vaccine dose. AZD1222 recipients whose second dose came at about 4 weeks and those whose second dose came at about 12 weeks were combined into one group, since spike-specific TCR depth and breadth did not differ between the two schedules. The vaccinee samples were drawn from two UK trials, COV001 and COV002, one of which was a single-blind randomized controlled phase 2/3 trial testing AZD1222 (ChAdOx1 nCoV-19) in healthy adults. For TCRbeta chain sequencing, PBMC samples from trial participants were taken at day 0 and at day 28 after the second dose. The CDR3 regions of human TCRbeta chains were analyzed by immunosequencing. The original methods were these. TCRs in the repertoires were matched against a reference library of SARS-CoV-2-specific TCRs that had been generated with the MIRA antigen-specificity platform. Breadth meant the fraction of unique TCRs that were SARS-CoV-2-associated, whereas depth meant the fraction of total T cells that were SARS-CoV-2-associated. Using the MIRA data, every spike-specific TCR was mapped to the spike region that the TCR reacted to and assigned to either a CD4 or a CD8 class. Log10-transformed breadth and depth values were compared by one-way ANOVA with Sidak's multiple comparisons tests. As stored in TCRdb, this immuneACCESS dataset retains in-frame rearrangements with V and J assigned. A fraction of the clones does not appear; measured against another copy, unresolved V genes explain less than half of the discrepancy, and the remainder lacks a known reason. The V and J calls and clone size come from that table; D and trimming were worked out from the DNA. Present in this sample are around 160,000 clones, approximately 91% of which were seen just once. The ten largest account for about 3.8% of the sample.

CDR1 is given as GTSNPN and CDR2 as SVGIG, both from the germline V gene (reference sequence). The CDR3 goes from the cysteine to the phenylalanine over 13 residues. Only the CDR3 DNA is retained, 39 bases long and in frame from the first base. V sheds 0 bases and J sheds 7 bases, leaving 9 bases between their ends. General study outcomes and caveats: Only six AZD1222 recipients were SARS-CoV-2 seropositive at baseline, limiting conclusions about previously exposed vaccinees. After two AZD1222 doses, both the breadth and the depth of spike-specific TCRs were significantly higher than at day 0 and than in MenACWY recipients. The whole spike protein was spanned by vaccine-associated CD4 TCRs, and dominant responses were seen in regions 160-218 and 743-854. Reportedly, almost half of the unique spike-specific TCRs recognized epitopes lying outside the regions that are mutated in the B.1.351 and B.1.1.7 variants. In the small 56-69-year group, the increase in depth fell short of significance, most likely because of low power. Participants were mostly white British and included more females than males, and it was suggested by the authors that clonal diversity may have been underestimated. No day 14 peak-response samples were available, so repertoires were characterized only after the peak T cell response.

The receptor was derived from an adult who received the AZD1222 COVID-19 vaccine. The material was peripheral blood, obtained 28 days after the second AZD1222 dose. The chain is made from TRBV30 and TRBJ2-2; the D gene assignment is ambiguous. The sequenced DNA: TGTGCCTGGAGTGTACGAGCTCTCGGGGAGCTGTTTTTT. It codes for CAWSVRALGELFF.